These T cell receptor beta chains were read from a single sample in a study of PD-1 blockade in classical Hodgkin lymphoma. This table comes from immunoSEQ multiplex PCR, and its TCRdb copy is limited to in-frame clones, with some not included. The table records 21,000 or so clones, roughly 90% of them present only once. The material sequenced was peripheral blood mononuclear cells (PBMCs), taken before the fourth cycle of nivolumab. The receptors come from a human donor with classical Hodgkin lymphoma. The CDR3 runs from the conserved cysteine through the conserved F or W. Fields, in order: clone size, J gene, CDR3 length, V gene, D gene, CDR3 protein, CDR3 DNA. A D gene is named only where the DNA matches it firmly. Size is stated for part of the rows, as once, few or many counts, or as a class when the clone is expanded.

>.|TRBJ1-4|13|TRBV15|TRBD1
CATSRERDRPPIF
TGTGCCACCAGCAGAGAAAGGGACAGGCCCCCTATATTT
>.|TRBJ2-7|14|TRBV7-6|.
CASSSLRGIHEQYF
TGTGCCAGCAGCTCCCTCCGGGGGATCCACGAGCAGTACTTC
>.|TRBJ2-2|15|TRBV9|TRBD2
CASTLAGGLTGELFF
TGTGCCAGCACCCTAGCGGGGGGGCTTACCGGGGAGCTGTTTTTT
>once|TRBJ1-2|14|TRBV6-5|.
CASSYGGPYYGYTF
TGTGCCAGCAGTTACGGGGGACCATACTATGGCTACACCTTC
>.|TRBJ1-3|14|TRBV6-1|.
CASTPPGRGNTIYF
TGTGCCAGCACTCCCCCCGGGAGAGGAAACACCATATATTTT
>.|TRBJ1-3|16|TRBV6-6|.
CASSYSIRDPGNTIYF
TGTGCCAGCAGTTACTCGATAAGAGATCCTGGAAACACCATATATTTT
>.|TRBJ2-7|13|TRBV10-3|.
CAITNGDPYEQYF
TGTGCCATCACCAACGGGGACCCCTACGAGCAGTACTTC
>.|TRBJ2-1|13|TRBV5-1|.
CASSGLSYNEQFF
TGCGCCAGCAGTGGGTTGTCCTACAATGAGCAGTTCTTC
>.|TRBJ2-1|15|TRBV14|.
CASSQDFRSYNEQFF
TGTGCCAGCAGCCAAGATTTCCGCTCCTACAATGAGCAGTTCTTC
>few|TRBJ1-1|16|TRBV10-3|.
CAISESFAGARPEAFF
TGTGCCATCAGTGAGTCCTTCGCGGGGGCGAGGCCTGAAGCTTTCTTT
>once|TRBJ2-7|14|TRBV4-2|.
CASSQGIGFYEQYF
TGTGCCAGCAGCCAAGGGATAGGGTTCTACGAGCAGTACTTC
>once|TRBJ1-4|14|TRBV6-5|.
CASSLTPDNEKLFF
TGTGCCAGCAGTTTGACCCCGGATAATGAAAAACTGTTTTTT
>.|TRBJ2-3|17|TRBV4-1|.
CASSQDKIRGPGDTQYF
TGCGCCAGCAGCCAAGATAAAATTCGGGGGCCGGGAGATACGCAGTATTTT
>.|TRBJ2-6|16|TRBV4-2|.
CASSQGQGSGANVLTF
TGTGCCAGCAGCCAAGGGCAAGGCTCTGGGGCCAACGTCCTGACTTTC
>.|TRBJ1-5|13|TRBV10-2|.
CASSGGQNQPQHF
TGCGCCAGCAGTGGCGGGCAGAATCAGCCCCAGCATTTT
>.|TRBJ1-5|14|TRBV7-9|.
CASSFGISNQPQHF
TGTGCCAGCAGCTTTGGTATTAGCAATCAGCCCCAGCATTTT
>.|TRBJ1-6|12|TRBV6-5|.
CASSYSASPLHF
TGTGCCAGCAGTTACTCCGCTTCACCCCTCCACTTT
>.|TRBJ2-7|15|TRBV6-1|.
CASSDWGDRPYEQYF
TGTGCCAGCAGTGATTGGGGGGACAGACCCTACGAGCAGTACTTC
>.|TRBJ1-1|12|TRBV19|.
CASAGLGAEAFF
TGTGCCAGTGCAGGGTTGGGCGCTGAAGCTTTCTTT
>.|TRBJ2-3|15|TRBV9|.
CASSVASVRTDTQYF
TGTGCCAGCAGCGTAGCGTCGGTCCGCACAGATACGCAGTATTTT
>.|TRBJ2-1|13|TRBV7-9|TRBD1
CASSMTGVYEQFF
TGTGCCAGCAGCATGACAGGGGTTTATGAGCAGTTCTTC
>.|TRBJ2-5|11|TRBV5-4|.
CASSMGGTQYF
TGTGCCAGCAGCATGGGGGGGACCCAGTACTTC
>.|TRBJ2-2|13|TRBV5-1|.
CASSLLGPGELFF
TGCGCCAGCAGCTTGTTAGGGCCCGGGGAGCTGTTTTTT
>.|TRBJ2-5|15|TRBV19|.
CASSRYRGREETQYF
TGTGCCAGTAGTAGGTACCGGGGGCGGGAAGAGACCCAGTACTTC
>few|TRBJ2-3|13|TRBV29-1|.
CSVDPRGTDTQYF
TGCAGCGTTGATCCACGCGGCACAGATACGCAGTATTTT
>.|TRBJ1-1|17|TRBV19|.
CASSAPPGSMRNTEAFF
TGTGCCAGTAGCGCCCCGCCAGGGTCGATGAGGAACACTGAAGCTTTCTTT
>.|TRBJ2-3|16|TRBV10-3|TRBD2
CAISSARTSGTDTQYF
TGTGCCATCAGCTCAGCGCGGACTAGCGGCACAGATACGCAGTATTTT
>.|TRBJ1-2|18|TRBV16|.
CASSQISVGGGYPYGYTF
TGTGCCAGCAGCCAAATCTCCGTCGGGGGAGGGTACCCCTATGGCTACACCTTC
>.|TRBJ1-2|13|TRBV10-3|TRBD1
CAISGGQSKGYTF
TGTGCCATCAGTGGGGGACAGTCGAAAGGCTACACCTTC
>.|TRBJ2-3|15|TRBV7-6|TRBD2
CASSRTSGGADTQYF
TGTGCCAGCAGCCGAACTAGCGGGGGGGCAGATACGCAGTATTTT
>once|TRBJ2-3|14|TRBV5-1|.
CASSLGLDTDTQYF
TGCGCCAGCAGCTTGGGACTAGACACAGATACGCAGTATTTT
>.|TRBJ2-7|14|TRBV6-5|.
CASNWAGSGYEQYF
TGTGCCAGCAACTGGGCAGGGTCTGGATACGAGCAGTACTTC
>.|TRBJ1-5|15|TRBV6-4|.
CASSDSPGLNQPQHF
TGTGCCAGCAGTGACTCCCCAGGCCTTAATCAGCCCCAGCATTTT
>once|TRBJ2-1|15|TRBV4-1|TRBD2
CASSPRTSGRPAEFF
TGCGCCAGCAGCCCCCGGACTAGCGGGAGGCCGGCGGAGTTCTTC
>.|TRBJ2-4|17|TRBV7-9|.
CASSPRTSGVAKNIQYF
TGTGCCAGCAGCCCGCGGACATCCGGGGTAGCCAAAAACATTCAGTACTTC